These 29 T cell receptor beta chains share one sample of origin, sequenced in a study of blood T cell repertoires in COVID-19. This table comes from immunoSEQ multiplex PCR, and its TCRdb copy is limited to in-frame clones, with some not included. The table lists 350,000 to 450,000 clones, approximately 90% of them singletons. The specimen was PBMCs or T cells enriched from blood (not recorded which). The receptors were gathered from a woman aged 18 to 35 who had been exposed to COVID-19.

The rearrangement links TRBV4-2 to TRBJ2-1, with 9 bases identical to TRBD2. This CDR3 contains 16 residues. Germline CDR1 reads LGHNA; CDR2 reads YNFKEQ. V trimming: 4 bases; J trimming: 8 bases; junction bases outside the gene matches: 12. CDR3 in amino acids: CASSPAVAGDSDEQFF. DNA of the CDR3: TGTGCCAGCAGCCCCGCGGTAGCGGGGGATTCCGATGAGCAGTTCTTC.

V and J are TRBV14 and TRBJ1-1; TRBD1 agrees at 9 bases. Germline lookup yields CDR1 SGHDN and CDR2 FVKESK. CDR3 size: 16 residues. J lost 4 bases, V lost 1 base, and 7 bases had no gene match. The CDR3: CASSQARQGVSTEAFF. DNA of the CDR3: TGTGCCAGCAGCCAAGCGAGACAGGGGGTTTCCACTGAAGCTTTCTTT.

The CDR3 coding sequence is TGTGCCAGCAGCCGTTCGGGACAGGGCTACGAGCAGTACTTC. Encoded protein: CASSRSGQGYEQYF. This sequence joins TRBV7-2 and TRBJ2-7, with TRBD1 matching 9 bases. The V gene end was trimmed by 5 bases and the J gene end by 3 bases; junction bases not matched to a gene: 5. The CDR3 loop spans 14 amino acids. CDR1 and CDR2 (germline): SGHTA, FQGNSA.

The chain links TRBV28 to TRBJ2-7, with a possible D match to TRBD1 (5 bases). CDR1 and CDR2 (germline): MDHEN, SYDVKM. The V gene lost 3 bases and the J gene lost 0 bases, with 18 bases spanning the gap. This CDR3 has 17 amino acids. The DNA for the CDR3 is TGTGCCAGCAGTTTTCCCCGGGCAGGCGACAGCTCCTACGAGCAGTACTTC. It encodes CASSFPRAGDSSYEQYF.

The V gene is TRBV15, the J gene TRBJ2-5; 12 nucleotides agree with TRBD2. The CDR3 consists of 17 residues. Germline CDR1 LNHNV, CDR2 YYDKDF (reference sequence). Trimming at V came to 1 base and at J to 2 bases, leaving 5 bases not matched to a gene. The CDR3 loop is CATSRATSGGSQETQYF. As DNA, the CDR3 is TGTGCCACCAGCAGAGCGACTAGCGGGGGATCACAAGAGACCCAGTACTTC.

Comment on this clone: One end of the junction fails to match germline, which may point to a read error. The rearrangement uses TRBV7-7 and TRBJ2-5; no clear D gene. Germline CDR1 reads SSHAT; CDR2 reads FNYEAQ (reference sequence). The CDR3 sequence is 15 residues long. CDR3 DNA: TGTGCTAGCAGCTTAGGTAGTGGTAGCCTTGAGACCCAGTACTTC. It is translated as CASSLGSGSLETQYF.

This chain connects TRBV2 to TRBJ2-3; D might be TRBD2 (6 bases). Germline V CDR1 and CDR2: SNHLY, FYNNEI. Trimming pared 6 bases from V and 9 bases from J, leaving 28 bases between. The CDR3 consists of 17 residues. CDR3 in DNA: TGTGCCAGCAGCCTCCCGGGACTCCTCCCCCCCGAGAGCACGCAGTATTTT. Translation: CASSLPGLLPPESTQYF.

The chain recombines TRBV6-2 or TRBV6-3 with TRBJ2-3; D gene unclear. The CDR3 extends over 15 amino acids. Per germline, CDR1 MNHEY and CDR2 SVGEGT. V shed 0 bases and J shed 1 base, with 8 bases lying between them. CDR3 in amino acids: CASSYSGVGTDTQYF. The CDR3 nucleotides read TGTGCCAGCAGTTACTCTGGAGTGGGCACAGATACGCAGTATTTT.

The chain employs TRBV4-3 and TRBJ2-7, with 7 bases fitting TRBD1. The CDR3 totals 15 residues. Trimming removed 4 bases from V and 2 bases from J; junction bases left unmatched: 8. Looked up from germline, CDR1 is LGHNA and CDR2 is YSLEER. The CDR3 region has the DNA TGCGCCAGCAGCCCACGACAGGGCTACCCCTACGAGCAGTACTTC. Its translation is CASSPRQGYPYEQYF.

This chain uses TRBV29-1 with TRBJ1-3, with 11 bases identical to TRBD1. In germline, CDR1 is SQVTM, CDR2 ANQGSEA. The CDR3 is made up of 14 amino acids. Unmatched junction bases numbered 5, after V lost 4 bases and J lost 6 bases. The CDR3 region is CSVAGTGGENTIYF. The CDR3 DNA sequence: TGCAGCGTTGCTGGGACAGGGGGGGAAAACACCATATATTTT.

This clone was observed once. J is TRBJ1-6 and V is TRBV6-2 or TRBV6-3; tentative D call: TRBD1 (5 bases). Germline V gene lookup returns CDR1 MNHEY and CDR2 SVGEGT. The CDR3 runs 14 residues. Trimming shortened V by 0 bases and J by 10 bases, and 10 bases separated the two germline ends. CDR3 sequence: CASSYSSWGSPLHF. CDR3 nucleotide sequence: TGTGCCAGCAGTTACTCCAGTTGGGGCTCACCCCTCCACTTT.

The V gene is TRBV4-3, the J gene TRBJ1-6; D remains ambiguous. V lost 0 bases, J lost 8 bases, and 14 bases lay in between. Germline V gives CDR1 LGHNA, CDR2 YSLEER. CDR3 size: 16 residues. CDR3 sequence (DNA): TGCGCCAGCAGCCAAGAATCGTACAGCTTGGATTCACCCCTCCACTTT. Translated: CASSQESYSLDSPLHF.

This sequence joins TRBV19 and TRBJ2-1; 14 bases are a match to TRBD2. The V segment lost 5 bases and the J segment 4 bases; nucleotides outside the gene matches: 7. The CDR3 extends over 17 amino acids. Germline V lookup: CDR1 LNHDA, CDR2 SQIVND (reference sequence). The CDR3 region is CASSFLGLAGDYNEQFF. The CDR3 region has the DNA TGTGCCAGTAGTTTCCTGGGACTAGCGGGAGATTACAATGAGCAGTTCTTC.

The chain recombines TRBV27 with TRBJ2-1; the match to TRBD2 covers 8 bases. Germline trimming cut 5 bases from V and 8 bases from J; bases unmatched to any gene: 14. The V gene's germline CDR1 is MNHEY and CDR2 SMNVEV (reference sequence). The CDR3 has 16 amino acids. The CDR3 loop is CASSLGPGTSSDEQFF. The DNA of the CDR3 is TGTGCCAGCAGTCTAGGTCCCGGGACTAGTTCCGATGAGCAGTTCTTC.

This sequence joins TRBV7-2 and TRBJ1-2; weak D call: TRBD1 (5 bases). V dropped 3 bases and J dropped 8 bases, with 25 bases sitting between them. Germline V gene sequence: CDR1 SGHTA, CDR2 FQGNSA. The CDR3 consists of 17 residues. This chain's CDR3 is CASSFEPTGTSVGGYTF. The CDR3 nucleotides are TGTGCCAGCAGCTTCGAGCCCACCGGGACTTCTGTAGGCGGCTACACCTTC.

J is TRBJ2-3 and V is TRBV10-3, with D possibly matching TRBD1 (6 bases). The CDR3 runs 12 residues. CDR1 is ENHRY, CDR2 SYGVKD, per germline. The CDR3 coding sequence is TGTGCTATACAGGGCTTCACAGATACGCAGTATTTT. This gives the protein CAIQGFTDTQYF.

The genes are TRBV7-9 and TRBJ2-1; tentatively, D is TRBD1 (6 bases). V lost 5 bases and J 3 bases, leaving 17 bases between the germline ends. The CDR3 has 16 amino acids. The germline CDR1 and CDR2 sequences are SEHNR and FQNEAQ (reference sequence). Written as DNA, the CDR3 is TGTGCCAGCAGCCCACCCCCCCAGGGGTACTACAATGAGCAGTTCTTC. It encodes CASSPPPQGYYNEQFF.

This clone was counted a single time. The chain is built from TRBV28 and TRBJ2-3, with D possibly matching TRBD2 (5 bases). The CDR3 has 14 residues. Germline CDR1 reads MDHEN; CDR2 reads SYDVKM. Between the trimmed V and J ends, which lost 4 bases and 3 bases, there was a span of 11 bases. CDR3 protein: CASSSDGETDTQYF. The CDR3 DNA reads TGTGCCAGCAGTTCTGACGGGGAGACAGATACGCAGTATTTT. Full variable domain (remainder filled in from reference TRBV28 and TRBJ2-3): DVKVTQSSRYLVKRTGEKVFLECVQDMDHENMFWYRQDPGLGLRLIYFSYDVKMKEKGDIPEGYSVSREKKERFSLILESASTNQTSMYLCASSSDGETDTQYFGPGTRLTVL.

This chain joins TRBV3-1 (or the pseudogene TRBV3-2) and TRBJ2-4; D might be TRBD2 (6 bases). V dropped 4 bases and J dropped 8 bases, with 12 bases sitting between them. Germline V gene sequence: CDR1 LGHDT, CDR2 YNNKEL (reference sequence). The CDR3 has 13 amino acids. The CDR3 is CASSPGGLDIQYF. The CDR3 region has the DNA TGTGCCAGCAGCCCTGGGGGGTTAGACATTCAGTACTTC.

The rearrangement links TRBV11-2 to TRBJ1-5; D is undetermined. The CDR3 extends over 13 amino acids. V was pared by 4 bases and J by 3 bases, with 7 bases between. Germline V gives CDR1 SGHAT, CDR2 FQNNGV. The CDR3 sequence is CASSSLYNQPQHF. CDR3 nucleotide sequence: TGTGCCAGCAGCTCCCTTTACAATCAGCCCCAGCATTTT. The full variable domain, completed using reference TRBV11-2 and TRBJ1-5, is EAGVAQSPRYKIIEKRQSVAFWCNPISGHATLYWYQQILGQGPKLLIQFQNNGVVDDSQLPKDRFSAERLKGVDSTLKIQPAKLEDSAVYLCASSSLYNQPQHFGDGTRLSIL.

The chain recombines TRBV7-2 with TRBJ2-7, with 14 positions matching TRBD2. This CDR3 region has 14 residues. V lost 6 bases, J lost 6 bases, and 4 bases stayed unmatched. The germline gives CDR1 SGHTA, CDR2 FQGNSA. The CDR3 DNA reads TGTGCCAGCAGTCCGGGACTAGCGGGAGTCGAGCAGTACTTC. Translated, it gives CASSPGLAGVEQYF. Combining the CDR3 with reference TRBV7-2 and TRBJ2-7 gives the whole variable domain GAGVSQSPSNKVTEKGKDVELRCDPISGHTALYWYRQSLGQGLEFLIYFQGNSAPDKSGLPSDRFSAERTGGSVSTLTIQRTQQEDSAVYLCASSPGLAGVEQYFGPGTRLTVT.

The chain links TRBV18 to TRBJ1-4, with TRBD1 as a possible D gene (6 bases). The germline V gene has CDR1 KGHSH and CDR2 LQKENI. Trimming shortened V by 5 bases and J by 2 bases, and 15 bases separated the two germline ends. The CDR3 is 16 amino acids. The CDR3 region has the DNA TGTGCCAGCTCATTACAGGGTCTACCGACTAATGAAAAACTGTTTTTT. It is translated as CASSLQGLPTNEKLFF.

This rearrangement joins TRBV4-3 to TRBJ2-2; 7 bases match TRBD1. The V gene's germline CDR1 is LGHNA and CDR2 YSLEER. This CDR3 region has 17 residues. The J segment lost 4 bases and the V segment lost 0 bases, leaving 8 bases of the junction unmatched. CDR3 protein: CASSQDPVGGGTGELFF. For the CDR3, the DNA is TGCGCCAGCAGCCAAGATCCGGTAGGGGGCGGCACCGGGGAGCTGTTTTTT.

The rearrangement joins TRBV11-2 to TRBJ2-7; TRBD1 agrees at 7 bases. The germline V gene has CDR1 SGHAT and CDR2 FQNNGV. The CDR3 sequence is 13 residues long. V shed 5 bases and J 3 bases; nucleotides not matched to a gene: 4. This CDR3 reads CASSGTGVYEQYF. The CDR3 DNA reads TGTGCCAGCAGCGGAACAGGGGTCTACGAGCAGTACTTC.

The chain uses TRBV18 and TRBJ2-5, with D possibly TRBD2 on 6 matching bases. The V gene lost 5 bases and the J gene lost 3 bases, with 10 bases spanning the gap. The germline V gene has CDR1 KGHSH and CDR2 LQKENI. This CDR3 has 13 amino acids. CDR3 DNA sequence: TGTGCCAGCTCAGCACGACTAGAAGAGACCCAGTACTTC. Protein: CASSARLEETQYF.

Only a few counts were recorded for this clone. The rearrangement links TRBV29-1 to TRBJ2-1; 13 bases line up with TRBD2. V lost 7 bases, J lost 8 bases, and 5 bases stayed unmatched. CDR1 is SQVTM and CDR2 is ANQGSEA in the germline V gene. The CDR3 consists of 13 residues. CDR3: CSAGLAGEHEQFF. The CDR3 nucleotides are TGCAGCGCTGGACTAGCGGGAGAGCATGAGCAGTTCTTC.

Only one count was recorded for this clone. The CDR3 reads CASSSRTFQNNEQFF. DNA of the CDR3: TGTGCCAGCAGCTCCCGCACATTCCAGAACAATGAGCAGTTCTTC. J is TRBJ2-1 and V is TRBV13; no clear D gene. V dropped 4 bases and J dropped 5 bases, with 15 bases sitting between them. From germline, CDR1 is PRHDT and CDR2 FYEKMQ (reference sequence). The CDR3 has 15 residues.

V gene TRBV11-3 combines with J gene TRBJ2-7, with TRBD2 as a possible D gene (5 bases). V shed 1 base and J shed 2 bases, with 12 bases lying between them. This CDR3 contains 15 residues. Germline V lookup: CDR1 SGHNT, CDR2 YENEEA. In nucleotides, the CDR3 is TGTGCCAGCAGCTTAGGGACGGGGTCGGCCTACGAGCAGTACTTC. Its protein is CASSLGTGSAYEQYF.

This rearrangement joins TRBV18 to TRBJ2-1; D might be TRBD2 (6 bases). Trimming took off 2 bases at V and 9 bases at J, with 20 bases between the two ends. The CDR3 spans 16 residues. Germline loops: CDR1 KGHSH, CDR2 LQKENI. The CDR3 region has the DNA TGTGCCAGCTCACCAACCGGACTAAGACTAAAGGGTGAGCAGTTCTTC. This encodes CASSPTGLRLKGEQFF.